This T cell receptor (beta chain) is drawn from a study of OX40 agonist ivuxolimab in advanced cancers. Overall study context: Dose-escalation cases comprised hepatocellular carcinoma, melanoma, renal cell or head and neck cancer.

The CDR3 sequence is 15 residues long. Trimming cost V 4 bases and J 0 bases; bases outside gene matches: 6. CDR1 is SGDLS, CDR2 YYNGEE, per germline. Sequencing used immunoSEQ multiplex PCR; TCRdb keeps in-frame clones, though not all of them. This repertoire shows tens of thousands of clones, around 81% found once; its top ten account for roughly 3%. The input for sequencing was CD4+ or CD8+ T cells sorted from blood, taken in a trial of the OX40 agonist ivuxolimab. The source is an adult with an advanced solid tumor such as melanoma, head and neck, liver or kidney cancer. This rearrangement joins TRBV9 to TRBJ2-7; TRBD2 matches at 8 bases. The CDR3 protein is CASSPGGVSSYEQYF. CDR3 in DNA: TGTGCCAGCAGCCCCGGGGGGGTGAGCTCCTACGAGCAGTACTTC.